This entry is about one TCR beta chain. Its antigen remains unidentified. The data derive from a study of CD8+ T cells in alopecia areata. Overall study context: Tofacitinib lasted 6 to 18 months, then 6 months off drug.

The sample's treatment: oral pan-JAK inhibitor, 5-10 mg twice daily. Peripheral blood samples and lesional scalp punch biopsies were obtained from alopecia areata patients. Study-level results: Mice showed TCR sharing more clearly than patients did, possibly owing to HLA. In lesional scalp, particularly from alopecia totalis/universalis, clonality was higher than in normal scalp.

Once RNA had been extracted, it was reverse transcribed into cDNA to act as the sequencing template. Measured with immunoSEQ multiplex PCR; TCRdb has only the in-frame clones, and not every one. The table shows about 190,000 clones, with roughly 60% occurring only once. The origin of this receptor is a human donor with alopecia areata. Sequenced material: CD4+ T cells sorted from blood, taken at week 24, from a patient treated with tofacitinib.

The CDR3 region is CASKVRSSYEQYF. The CDR3 DNA reads as TGTGCCAGCAAAGTGAGGAGCTCCTACGAGCAGTACTTC. The V call is TRBV2, the J call TRBJ2-7, with unresolved D. The V gene's germline CDR1 is SNHLY and CDR2 FYNNEI. V lost 7 bases and J 0 bases, leaving 10 bases between the germline ends. The CDR3 has 13 residues.